The 20 T cell receptor beta chains below all came from one sample that was sequenced in a study of beta chain features in type 1 diabetes. Every bit of the isolated RNA underwent reverse transcription, so sequencing read expressed TCRB transcripts. TCRdb's copy holds only in-frame clones and misses some; the assay was immunoSEQ multiplex PCR. The table lists about 150,000 clones, approximately 9% of them singletons. Specimen: central memory CD4+ T cells from blood. The receptors shown here come from a woman aged 18-30 years in good health.

The V and J genes are TRBV4-2 and TRBJ2-2; 10 bases line up with TRBD2. CDR3 length: 16 residues. Trimming removed 0 bases from V and 6 bases from J; junction bases left unmatched: 4. CDR1 is LGHNA and CDR2 is YNFKEQ in the germline V gene. The CDR3 region is CASSQETSGKAGELFF. The CDR3 nucleotides are TGTGCCAGCAGCCAAGAAACTAGCGGGAAGGCCGGGGAGCTGTTTTTT.

The chain carries TRBV7-6 and TRBJ2-2, with 11 bases identical to TRBD2. Trimming removed 6 bases from V and 4 bases from J; junction bases left unmatched: 10. Germline CDR1 reads SGHVS; CDR2 reads FNYEAQ. CDR3 length: 17 amino acids. The DNA for the CDR3 is TGTGCCAGCAGGGCTTATCAACTAGCGGGAGTCACCGGGGAGCTGTTTTTT. This gives the protein CASRAYQLAGVTGELFF.

The rearrangement joins TRBV13 to TRBJ2-3, with 9 bases lining up with TRBD1. The V segment lost 5 bases and the J segment 1 base; nucleotides outside the gene matches: 10. The CDR3 loop spans 17 amino acids. Per germline, CDR1 PRHDT and CDR2 FYEKMQ (reference sequence). The CDR3 spells CASSARTGVRGTDTQYF. DNA for the CDR3: TGTGCCAGCAGCGCCAGGACAGGGGTAAGGGGCACAGATACGCAGTATTTT.

This clone was recorded a few times. The conserved phenylalanine or tryptophan is not found at the CDR3 terminus, so this likely reflects a read error. Because the CDR3's place on the DNA is in doubt, the DNA is left out and the CDR3 is given as listed by TCRdb. V is TRBV29-1 and J is TRBJ2-3; no check of the table's D call, TRBD2, against the DNA was made. CDR1 is SQVTM, CDR2 ANQGSEA, per germline. The length of the CDR3 is 9 amino acids, counting both ends. CDR3 in amino acids: CSVQWRERG.

The CDR3 loop is CASSSGQVGWEKLFF. The CDR3 DNA follows: TGCGCCAGCAGCTCCGGACAGGTTGGGTGGGAAAAACTGTTTTTT. The chain combines TRBV4-1 with TRBJ1-4; 7 bases fit TRBD1. The V gene end was trimmed by 5 bases and the J gene end by 8 bases; junction bases not matched to a gene: 11. The CDR3 is 15 amino acids. CDR1 and CDR2 from the germline V gene are MGHRA and YSYEKL.

This clone was seen more than once but under ten times. This chain uses TRBV11-2 with TRBJ1-1, with 7 bases that match TRBD1. Unmatched junction bases numbered 9, after V lost 5 bases and J lost 9 bases. The CDR3 loop spans 13 amino acids. Germline V gene lookup returns CDR1 SGHAT and CDR2 FQNNGV. The CDR3 DNA reads TGTGCCAGCAGCCTCGATAGGGACAGAAAAGCTTTCTTT. Translating gives CASSLDRDRKAFF.

The chain couples TRBV18 to TRBJ1-2; TRBD1 matches at 11 bases. Trimming took 0 bases from V and 8 from J; bases not matched to a gene: 8. Germline assignment: CDR1 KGHSH and CDR2 LQKENI. This CDR3 has 16 residues. The CDR3 bases are TGTGCCAGCTCACCACCTATGGGACAGGGGGTGCAGGGCTACACCTTC. Translating gives CASSPPMGQGVQGYTF. The full variable domain, in which reference TRBV18 and TRBJ1-2 provide the parts outside the CDR3, is NAGVMQNPRHLVRRRGQEARLRCSPMKGHSHVYWYRQLPEEGLKFMVYLQKENIIDESGMPKERFSAEFPKEGPSILRIQQVVRGDSAAYFCASSPPMGQGVQGYTFGSGTRLTVV.

The chain employs TRBV27 and TRBJ2-1; perhaps TRBD2 as D (6 bases). The V end was cut by 5 bases, the J end by 10 bases, with 15 bases between. The CDR3 is made up of 13 amino acids. From germline, CDR1 is MNHEY and CDR2 SMNVEV (reference sequence). The CDR3 here is CASSPLGRREQFF. CDR3 coding DNA: TGTGCCAGCAGTCCCCTGGGGAGGAGGGAGCAGTTCTTC.

This clone showed up just a few times. The chain links TRBV2 to TRBJ2-1; 11 nucleotides agree with TRBD2. The J segment lost 8 bases and the V segment lost 7 bases, leaving 10 bases of the junction unmatched. Germline loops: CDR1 SNHLY, CDR2 FYNNEI. The CDR3 has 15 residues. CDR3 in amino acids: CASKRGTSGGDEQFF. CDR3 nucleotide sequence: TGTGCCAGCAAAAGGGGTACTAGCGGGGGCGATGAGCAGTTCTTC. Full variable domain (remainder filled in from reference TRBV2 and TRBJ2-1): EPEVTQTPSHQVTQMGQEVILRCVPISNHLYFYWYRQILGQKVEFLVSFYNNEISEKSEIFDDQFSVERPDGSNFTLKIRSTKLEDSAMYFCASKRGTSGGDEQFFGPGTRLTVL.

V usage is TRBV7-9 and J usage is TRBJ1-2; D remains ambiguous. Germline V gives CDR1 SEHNR, CDR2 FQNEAQ (reference sequence). The length of the CDR3 is 13 residues. Trimming shortened V by 3 bases and J by 2 bases, and 7 bases separated the two germline ends. The chain's CDR3 is CASSFQANYGYTF. The CDR3, as DNA: TGTGCCAGCAGCTTCCAGGCGAACTATGGCTACACCTTC.

This sequence joins TRBV9 and TRBJ1-2; the D gene is possibly TRBD1 (6 bases). V lost 1 base and J 3 bases, leaving 10 bases between the germline ends. There are 14 residues in the CDR3. Germline assignment: CDR1 SGDLS and CDR2 YYNGEE. The CDR3 region has the DNA TGTGCCAGCAGCGTAAATGAGGGGGACTATGGCTACACCTTC. This translates into CASSVNEGDYGYTF.

The V and J genes are TRBV6-5 and TRBJ1-2, with a possible D match to TRBD1 (6 bases). The CDR3 runs to 12 residues. V gave up 6 bases and J gave up 5 bases, with 10 bases separating them. The germline CDR1 and CDR2 sequences are MNHEY and SVGAGI. The CDR3 protein is CASSPGQYGYTF. DNA of the CDR3: TGTGCCAGCAGCCCGGGACAATATGGCTACACCTTC.

This clone was observed a handful of times. The identical CDR3 is also encoded by other nucleotide sequences in the sample. The chain recombines TRBV9 with TRBJ2-5; 8 nucleotides agree with TRBD2. The trim removed 2 bases at V and 4 bases at J, leaving 1 base unmatched. Germline CDR1 reads SGDLS; CDR2 reads YYNGEE. The CDR3 extends over 13 amino acids. The CDR3 region has the DNA TGTGCCAGCAGCGTTACTAGCGGAGAGACCCAGTACTTC. It is translated as CASSVTSGETQYF.

V usage is TRBV30 and J usage is TRBJ2-2, with TRBD1 matching 8 bases. Germline lookup yields CDR1 GTSNPN and CDR2 SVGIG (reference sequence). V gave up 5 bases and J gave up 4 bases; unmatched junction bases: 9. This CDR3 is 15 amino acids long. This CDR3 reads CAWGSPTGATGELFF. CDR3 sequence (DNA): TGTGCCTGGGGGTCTCCGACAGGGGCCACCGGGGAGCTGTTTTTT.

In this sample, this clone turned up a few times. The chain has TRBV5-1 and TRBJ1-6; 7 bases map to TRBD1. The CDR3 has 15 amino acids. Germline V gene lookup returns CDR1 SGHRS and CDR2 YFSETQ. Trimming removed 0 bases from V and 8 bases from J; junction bases left unmatched: 5. Here the CDR3 DNA reads TGCGCCAGCAGCTTGGGGGGTCAGGGGGATTCACCCCTCCACTTT. It codes for CASSLGGQGDSPLHF.

This chain joins TRBV7-3 and TRBJ1-6; 8 bases align to TRBD1. V was clipped by 1 base and J by 8 bases; unmatched bases: 4. The CDR3 totals 15 residues. Germline-derived CDR1 and CDR2 are SGHTA and FQGTGA. The CDR3 protein is CASSLRGRGHSPLHF. CDR3 bases: TGTGCCAGCAGCTTAAGGGGCAGGGGGCATTCACCCCTCCACTTT.

This clone occurred a few times. This chain connects TRBV5-8 to TRBJ2-3; the D gene is possibly TRBD1 (5 bases). Germline CDR1 and CDR2: SGHTS and YDEGEE. The V end lost 0 bases, the J end lost 5 bases, and 22 bases lay between the germline ends. CDR3 length: 18 residues. The CDR3 DNA reads as TGTGCCAGCAGCTTGGTTGGCGCGTCGACAGCAAGAGGAGATACGCAGTATTTT. This sequence encodes CASSLVGASTARGDTQYF.

V usage is TRBV5-1 and J usage is TRBJ1-4, with 8 bases fitting TRBD1. CDR3 size: 12 residues. Germline V gene data show CDR1 as SGHRS and CDR2 as YFSETQ. Trimming at V came to 4 bases and at J to 8 bases, leaving 1 base not matched to a gene. Here the CDR3 DNA reads TGCGCCAGCAGCCGGACAGGGGAAAAACTGTTTTTT. Translating gives CASSRTGEKLFF. The full variable domain, its missing parts supplied by reference TRBV5-1 and TRBJ1-4, is KAGVTQTPRYLIKTRGQQVTLSCSPISGHRSVSWYQQTPGQGLQFLFEYFSETQRNKGNFPGRFSGRQFSNSRSEMNVSTLELGDSALYLCASSRTGEKLFFGSGTQLSVL.

A few counts support this clone. In DNA, the CDR3 is TGTGCCAGCTCACCCATGGACAGAGAGGAAAAACTGTTTTTT. Protein: CASSPMDREEKLFF. V usage is TRBV18 and J usage is TRBJ1-4; D possibly corresponds to TRBD1 (6 bases). This CDR3 spans 14 amino acids. The germline V and J ends were trimmed by 3 bases and 8 bases, with 13 bases remaining between them. Germline CDR1 is KGHSH and CDR2 is LQKENI.

The chain recombines TRBV4-3 with TRBJ1-2, with D unresolved. The CDR3 sequence is 14 residues long. Germline CDR1 and CDR2: LGHNA and YSLEER. Trimming left V 3 bases short and J 1 base short, with 9 bases between. The CDR3 spells CASSQESGNYGYTF. CDR3 DNA: TGCGCCAGCAGCCAGGAGAGCGGTAACTATGGCTACACCTTC.